This TCR beta chain was sequenced in a study of Ad26.COV2.S vaccination and SARS-CoV-2 variants. Generated by immunoSEQ multiplex PCR, the TCRdb table keeps only in-frame clones and is missing some. The profile shows some 39,000 clones, around 83% of them singletons. Per germline, CDR1 SGDLS and CDR2 YYNGEE. The CDR3 is made up of 17 amino acids. Trimming removed 0 bases from V and 4 bases from J; junction bases left unmatched: 11. Material: peripheral blood, obtained after recovery from COVID-19. The source of this sequence is a human donor who had recovered from COVID-19. The rearrangement uses TRBV9 and TRBJ2-3; 7 positions match TRBD2. This chain's CDR3 is CASSVGSRGGGADTQYF. In nucleotides, the CDR3 is TGTGCCAGCAGCGTAGGATCGCGCGGGGGAGGCGCAGATACGCAGTATTTT.